These T cell receptor beta chains were read from a single sample in a study of shared clonotypes between healthy human individuals. The method was immunoSEQ multiplex PCR; TCRdb's version includes in-frame clones alone and lacks a portion of them. The table shows 730,000 or so clones, with around 72% occurring only once. Sequencing was performed on memory CD4+ T cells sorted from blood. The receptors shown here come from a woman aged 25 to 45 in good health. The CDR3 runs from the conserved cysteine through the conserved F or W. The D gene is left open where the match is weak. The size of a clone is reported for some rows only, either as once, few or many, or as a class for expanded clones.

>TRBV7-9|-|-|TRBJ1-1
CASSFITEGFNTEAFF
TGTGCCAGCAGCTTTATAACCGAGGGCTTTAACACTGAAGCTTTCTTT
>TRBV19|-|TRBD1|TRBJ1-2
CASSATGALLNYGYTF
TGTGCCAGTAGCGCGACAGGGGCCCTTCTCAACTATGGCTACACCTTC
>TRBV5-1|-|-|TRBJ2-3
CASSWAGEAQYF
TGCGCCAGCAGCTGGGCGGGTGAGGCGCAGTATTTT
>TRBV28|-|TRBD1|TRBJ1-2
CASSTRDRWKLNYGYTF
TGTGCCAGCAGTACAAGGGACAGGTGGAAACTAAACTATGGCTACACCTTC
>TRBV11-3|-|-|TRBJ2-2
CASSQTDTNTGELFF
TGTGCCAGCAGCCAGACAGACACGAACACCGGGGAGCTGTTTTTT
>TRBV5-1|few|-|TRBJ1-1
CASSLNLFNTEAFF
TGCGCCAGCAGCTTGAACTTATTCAACACTGAAGCTTTCTTT
>TRBV4-1|-|-|TRBJ2-3
CASSRGSLRRAIGSTDTQYF
TGCGCCAGCAGCCGGGGCTCTTTGCGCCGCGCGATCGGGAGCACAGATACGCAGTATTTT
>TRBV7-9|-|-|TRBJ2-1
CASSLAGDSYYNEQFF
TGTGCCAGCAGCTTAGCTGGGGACTCATACTACAATGAGCAGTTCTTC
>TRBV5-6|once|-|TRBJ1-4
CASSLRVSGFNEKLFF
TGTGCCAGCAGCTTGAGGGTATCAGGGTTTAATGAAAAACTGTTTTTT
>TRBV30|-|TRBD1|TRBJ2-1
CAWSRDRGYNEQFF
TGTGCCTGGTCCCGGGACAGGGGCTACAATGAGCAGTTCTTC
>TRBV30|-|-|TRBJ2-2
CAWSSDSYGELFF
TGTGCCTGGAGTTCCGACTCTTACGGGGAGCTGTTTTTT
>TRBV6-6|once|-|TRBJ2-7
CASSRQKTYEQYF
TGTGCCAGCAGTCGACAGAAGACCTACGAGCAGTACTTC
>TRBV9|-|-|TRBJ1-1
CASSVGSGNTEAFF
TGTGCCAGCAGCGTAGGTTCCGGGAACACTGAAGCTTTCTTT
>TRBV7-8|-|TRBD1|TRBJ1-4
CASSYRGRGEKLFF
TGTGCCAGCAGCTACAGGGGGCGCGGTGAAAAACTGTTTTTT
>TRBV30|-|TRBD1|TRBJ1-6
CAFAGTGGSPLHF
TGTGCCTTCGCCGGGACAGGGGGTTCACCCCTCCACTTT
>TRBV18|once|-|TRBJ2-3
CASSPLRDTDTQYF
TGTGCCAGCTCACCATTACGAGATACAGATACGCAGTATTTT
>TRBV6-4|-|-|TRBJ2-6
CASSEQGEAGANVLTF
TGTGCCAGCAGTGAACAGGGAGAGGCTGGGGCCAACGTCCTGACTTTC
>TRBV18|-|-|TRBJ2-7
CASSPPSSGARSYEQYF
TGTGCCAGCTCACCACCGTCATCAGGGGCCCGCTCCTACGAGCAGTACTTC